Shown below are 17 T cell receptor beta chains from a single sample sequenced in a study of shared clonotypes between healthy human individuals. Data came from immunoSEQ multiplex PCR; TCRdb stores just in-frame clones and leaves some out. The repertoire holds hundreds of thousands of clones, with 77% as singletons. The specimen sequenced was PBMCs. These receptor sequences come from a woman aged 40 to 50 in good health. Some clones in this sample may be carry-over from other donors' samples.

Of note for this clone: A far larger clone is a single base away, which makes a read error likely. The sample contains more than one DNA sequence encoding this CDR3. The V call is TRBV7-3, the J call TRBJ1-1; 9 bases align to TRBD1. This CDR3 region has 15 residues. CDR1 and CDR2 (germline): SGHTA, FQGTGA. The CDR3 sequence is CASSSAGTGLTEAFF. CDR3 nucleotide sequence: TGTGCCAGCAGCTCGGCCGGGACAGGGCTCACTGAGGCTTTCTTT.

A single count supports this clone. This CDR3 is CASSLGGASGNTIYF. The CDR3 DNA reads TGTGCCAGCAGTTTAGGGGGCGCCTCTGGAAACACCATATATTTT. This rearrangement joins TRBV28 to TRBJ1-3; perhaps TRBD1 as D (6 bases). Trimming pared 2 bases from V and 0 bases from J, leaving 8 bases between. Germline CDR1 and CDR2: MDHEN and SYDVKM. The CDR3 sequence is 15 residues long.

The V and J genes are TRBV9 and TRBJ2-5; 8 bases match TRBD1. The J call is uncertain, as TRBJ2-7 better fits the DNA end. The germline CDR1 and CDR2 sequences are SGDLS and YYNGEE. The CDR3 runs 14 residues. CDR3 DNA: TGTGCCAGCAGCGTAGGAGGGACAGGTAGCGAGCAGTACTTC. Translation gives CASSVGGTGSEQYF.

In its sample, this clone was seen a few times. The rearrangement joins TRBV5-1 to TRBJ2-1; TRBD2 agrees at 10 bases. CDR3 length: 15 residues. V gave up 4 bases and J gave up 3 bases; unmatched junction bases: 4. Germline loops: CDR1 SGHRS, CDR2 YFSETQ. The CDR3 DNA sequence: TGCGCCAGCAGCACTAGCGGGACCCACTACAATGAGCAGTTCTTC. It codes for CASSTSGTHYNEQFF.

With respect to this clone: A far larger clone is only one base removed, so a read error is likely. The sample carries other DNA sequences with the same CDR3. CDR3: CASSLRTGGTGELFF. DNA of the CDR3: TGTGCCAGCAGCTTGAGGACAGGGGGGACCGGGGAGCTGTTTTTT. V and J are TRBV7-7 and TRBJ2-2; 10 bases line up with TRBD1. The CDR3 runs to 15 residues. Trimming at V came to 3 bases and at J to 5 bases, leaving 3 bases not matched to a gene. The germline V gene has CDR1 SSHAT and CDR2 FNYEAQ (reference sequence).

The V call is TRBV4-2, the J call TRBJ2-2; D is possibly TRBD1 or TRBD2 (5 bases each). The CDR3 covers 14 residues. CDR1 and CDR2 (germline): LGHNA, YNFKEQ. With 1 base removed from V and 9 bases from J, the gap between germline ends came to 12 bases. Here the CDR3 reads CASSQVGEGRELFF. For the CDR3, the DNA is TGTGCCAGCAGCCAAGTGGGGGAAGGACGGGAGCTGTTTTTT.

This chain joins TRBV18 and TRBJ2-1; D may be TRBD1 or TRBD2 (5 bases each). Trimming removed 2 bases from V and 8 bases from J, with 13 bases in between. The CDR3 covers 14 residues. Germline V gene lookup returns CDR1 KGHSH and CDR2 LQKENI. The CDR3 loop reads CASSPGGGVDEQFF. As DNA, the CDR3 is TGTGCCAGCTCACCAGGGGGTGGGGTGGATGAGCAGTTCTTC.

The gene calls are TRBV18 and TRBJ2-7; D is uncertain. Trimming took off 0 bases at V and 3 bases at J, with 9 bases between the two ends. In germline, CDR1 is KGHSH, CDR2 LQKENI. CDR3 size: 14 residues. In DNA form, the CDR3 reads TGTGCCAGCTCACCACCGGAACTAATCTACGAGCAGTACTTC. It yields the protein CASSPPELIYEQYF.

CDR3 sequence (DNA): TGTGCCAGCAGCCGGACCACAAATACAGATACGCAGTATTTT. Translated: CASSRTTNTDTQYF. The chain is built from TRBV7-2 and TRBJ2-3; unclear D gene. Germline V gene data show CDR1 as SGHTA and CDR2 as FQGNSA. V was pared by 5 bases and J by 3 bases, with 12 bases between. The CDR3 covers 14 residues.

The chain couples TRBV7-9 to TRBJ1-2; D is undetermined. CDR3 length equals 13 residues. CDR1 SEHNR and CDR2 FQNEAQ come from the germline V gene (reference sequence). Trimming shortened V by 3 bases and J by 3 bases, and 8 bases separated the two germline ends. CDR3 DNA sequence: TGTGCCAGCAGCTTTTCCGATTACTATGGCTACACCTTC. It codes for CASSFSDYYGYTF.

This chain's CDR3 is CASSSGTGDEKLFF. In DNA form, the CDR3 reads TGTGCCAGCAGTTCCGGGACAGGGGACGAAAAACTGTTTTTT. The V and J genes are TRBV9 and TRBJ1-4; 10 positions match TRBD1. V dropped 5 bases and J dropped 8; count of bases not matched to a gene: 6. CDR3 length: 14 amino acids. Germline V gene sequence: CDR1 SGDLS, CDR2 YYNGEE.

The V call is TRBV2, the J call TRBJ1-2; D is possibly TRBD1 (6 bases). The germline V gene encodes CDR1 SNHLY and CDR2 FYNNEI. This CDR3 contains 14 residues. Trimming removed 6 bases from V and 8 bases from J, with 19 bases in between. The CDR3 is CASRGGPSPEGYTF. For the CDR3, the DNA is TGTGCCAGCAGAGGGGGGCCGAGCCCTGAAGGCTACACCTTC.

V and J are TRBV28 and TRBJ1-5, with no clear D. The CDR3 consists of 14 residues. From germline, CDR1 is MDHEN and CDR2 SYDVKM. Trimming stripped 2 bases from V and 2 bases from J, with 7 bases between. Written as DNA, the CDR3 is TGTGCCAGCAGTTTAGGAGGGCGCAATCAGCCCCAGCATTTT. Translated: CASSLGGRNQPQHF.

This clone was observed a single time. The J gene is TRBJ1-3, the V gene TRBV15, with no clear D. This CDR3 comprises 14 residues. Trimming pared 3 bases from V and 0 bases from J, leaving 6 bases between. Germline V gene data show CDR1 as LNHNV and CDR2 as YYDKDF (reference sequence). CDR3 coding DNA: TGTGCCACCAGCAGGGGTAGCTCTGGAAACACCATATATTTT. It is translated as CATSRGSSGNTIYF.

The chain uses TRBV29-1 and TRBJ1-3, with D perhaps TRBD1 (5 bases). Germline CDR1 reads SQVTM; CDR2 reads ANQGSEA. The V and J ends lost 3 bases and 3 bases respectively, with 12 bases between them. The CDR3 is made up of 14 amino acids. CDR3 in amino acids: CSVDGGSGGNTIYF. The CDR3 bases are TGCAGCGTTGATGGGGGTTCGGGTGGAAACACCATATATTTT.

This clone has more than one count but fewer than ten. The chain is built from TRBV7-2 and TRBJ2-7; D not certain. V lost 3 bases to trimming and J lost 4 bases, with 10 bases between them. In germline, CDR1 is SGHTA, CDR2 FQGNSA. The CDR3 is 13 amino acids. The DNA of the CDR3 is TGTGCCAGCAGCTTGACAAATCTTTACGAGCAGTACTTC. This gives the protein CASSLTNLYEQYF.

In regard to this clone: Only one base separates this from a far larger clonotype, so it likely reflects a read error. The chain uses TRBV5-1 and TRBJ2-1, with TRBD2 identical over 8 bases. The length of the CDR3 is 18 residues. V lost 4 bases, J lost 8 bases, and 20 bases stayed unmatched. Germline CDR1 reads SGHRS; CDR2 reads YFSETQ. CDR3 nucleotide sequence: TGCGCCAGCAGCAATGGGGCTAGCGGGTGCCATTCTATCTATGAGCAGTTCTTC. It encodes CASSNGASGCHSIYEQFF.